The sequence of this T cell receptor beta chain was determined in a study of liver allograft versus peripheral blood T cells. As for the study in general: The authors compared T cell receptor repertoires in transplanted livers with those in the peripheral blood of recipients.

For this clonotype: Antigen: not known.

TCRdb ran MiXCR on the reads and lists one entry per CDR3 protein. The table lists about 15,000 distinct CDR3 sequences, roughly 22% of them singletons. The CDR3 extends over 14 amino acids. Germline V gene data show CDR1 as DFQATT and CDR2 as SNEGSKA (reference sequence). V lost 3 bases and J 9 bases, leaving 18 bases between the germline ends. The study's findings and limits: Repertoires of T cell receptors in liver allografts reportedly differed from peripheral blood repertoires.

The gene calls are TRBV20-1 and TRBJ1-5; D unclear. The clonotype comes from a human patient who had a liver transplant. A share of the T cells may be of graft donor origin. The CDR3 loop is CSARRQANMGPQHF. CDR3 in DNA: TGCAGTGCTAGGAGGCAGGCCAATATGGGGCCCCAGCATTTT.